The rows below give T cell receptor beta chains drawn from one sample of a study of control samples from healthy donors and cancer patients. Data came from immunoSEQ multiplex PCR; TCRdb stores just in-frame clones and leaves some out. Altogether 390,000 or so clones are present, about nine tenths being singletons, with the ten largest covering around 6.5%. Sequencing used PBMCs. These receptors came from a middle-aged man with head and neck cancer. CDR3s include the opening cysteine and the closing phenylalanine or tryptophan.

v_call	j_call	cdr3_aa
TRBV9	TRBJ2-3	CASSVDRPPDTQYF
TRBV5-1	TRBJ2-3	CASSWSGGGDTQYF
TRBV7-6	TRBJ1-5	CASSTRQGEQPQHF
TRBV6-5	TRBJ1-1	CASSQSLNRVTEAFF
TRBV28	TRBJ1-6	CASSQGTSGNSPLHF
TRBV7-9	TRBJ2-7	CVSTPPRAGTYEQYF
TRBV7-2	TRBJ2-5	CASSLDVSQETQYF
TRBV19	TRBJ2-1	CASSEQYNEQFF
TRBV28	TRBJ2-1	CASSFEFQYNEQFF
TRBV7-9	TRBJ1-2	CASSLLGAAGYTF
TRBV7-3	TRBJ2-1	CASSLGTSGNTEQFF
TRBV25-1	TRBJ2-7	CASSPRGYSGYEQYF
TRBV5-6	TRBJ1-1	CASNPRQVIMNTEAFF
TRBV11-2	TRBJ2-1	CASSLIARDYNEQFF
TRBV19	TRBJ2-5	CASHRRLSHSSHTILQETQYF
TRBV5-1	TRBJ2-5	CASSLGVSQETQYF
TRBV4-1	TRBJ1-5	CASSQDGGIGNQPQHF
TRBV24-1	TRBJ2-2	CATSDRTGELFF
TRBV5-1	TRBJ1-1	CASSPVVGNTEAFF
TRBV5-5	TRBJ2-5	CASSFSWDRAKETQYF
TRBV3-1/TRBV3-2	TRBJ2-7	CASSHTTAGGEQYF
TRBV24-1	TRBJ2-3	CATSDAKGTQYF
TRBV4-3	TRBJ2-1	CASSQDRREQFF
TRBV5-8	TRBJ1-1	CASSLALGTEAFF
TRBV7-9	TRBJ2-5	CASSLARAGVETQYF
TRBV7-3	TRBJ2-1	CASSPLGRGGLNEQFF
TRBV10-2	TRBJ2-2	CASSGGNTGELFF
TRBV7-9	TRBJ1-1	CASSLGLAGSGTEAFF
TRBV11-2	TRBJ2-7	CASNLKSGRGPTYEQYF
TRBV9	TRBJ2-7	CASSVSGQSYEQYF
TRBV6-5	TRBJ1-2	CASTDFPGQGYGYTF
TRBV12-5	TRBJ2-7	CASGLGERGEQYF
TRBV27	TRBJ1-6	CASSFGQYNSPLHF
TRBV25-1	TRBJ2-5	CASSERSWTAYQETQYF